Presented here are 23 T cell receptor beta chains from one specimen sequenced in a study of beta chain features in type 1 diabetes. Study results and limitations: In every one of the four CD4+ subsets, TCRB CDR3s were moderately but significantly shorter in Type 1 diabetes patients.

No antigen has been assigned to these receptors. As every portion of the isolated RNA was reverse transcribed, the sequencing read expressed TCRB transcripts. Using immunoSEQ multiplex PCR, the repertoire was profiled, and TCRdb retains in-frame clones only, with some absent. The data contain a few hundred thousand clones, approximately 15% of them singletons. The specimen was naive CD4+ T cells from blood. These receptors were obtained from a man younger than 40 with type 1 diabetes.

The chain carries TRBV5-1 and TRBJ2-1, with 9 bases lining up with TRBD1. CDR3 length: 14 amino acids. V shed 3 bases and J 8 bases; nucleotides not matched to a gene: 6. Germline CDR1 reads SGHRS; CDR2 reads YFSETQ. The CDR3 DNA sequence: TGCGCCAGCAGCTGGGGACAGGGTACCGATGAGCAGTTCTTC. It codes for CASSWGQGTDEQFF.

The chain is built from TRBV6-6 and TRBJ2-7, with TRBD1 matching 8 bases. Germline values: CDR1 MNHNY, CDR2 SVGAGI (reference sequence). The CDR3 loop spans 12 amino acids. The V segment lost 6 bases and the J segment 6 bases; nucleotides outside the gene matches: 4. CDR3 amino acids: CASRTGDREQYF. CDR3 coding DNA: TGTGCCAGCAGGACAGGGGATCGCGAGCAGTACTTC.

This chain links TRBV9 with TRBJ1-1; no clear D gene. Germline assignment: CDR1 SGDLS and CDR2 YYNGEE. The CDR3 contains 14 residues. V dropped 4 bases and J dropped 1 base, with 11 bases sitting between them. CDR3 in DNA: TGTGCCAGCAGCCTAACTCAATCGAACACTGAAGCTTTCTTT. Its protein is CASSLTQSNTEAFF.

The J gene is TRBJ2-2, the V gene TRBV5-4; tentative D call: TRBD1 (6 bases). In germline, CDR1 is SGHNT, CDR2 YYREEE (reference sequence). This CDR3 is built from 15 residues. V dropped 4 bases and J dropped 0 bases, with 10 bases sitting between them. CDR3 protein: CASSERQANTGELFF. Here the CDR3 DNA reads TGTGCCAGCAGCGAGCGACAGGCGAACACCGGGGAGCTGTTTTTT.

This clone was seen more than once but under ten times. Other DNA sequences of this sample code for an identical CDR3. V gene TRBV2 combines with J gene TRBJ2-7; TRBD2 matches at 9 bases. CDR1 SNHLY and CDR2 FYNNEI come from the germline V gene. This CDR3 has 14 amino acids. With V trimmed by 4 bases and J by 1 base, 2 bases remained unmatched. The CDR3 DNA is TGTGCCAGCAGTGGACTAGCGGCATCCTACGAGCAGTACTTC. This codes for CASSGLAASYEQYF.

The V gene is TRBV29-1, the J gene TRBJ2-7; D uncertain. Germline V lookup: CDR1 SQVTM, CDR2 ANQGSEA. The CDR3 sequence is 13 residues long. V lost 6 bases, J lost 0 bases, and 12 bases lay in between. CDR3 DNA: TGCAGCGTCGGGTGGTCTAGCTCCTACGAGCAGTACTTC. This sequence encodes CSVGWSSSYEQYF.

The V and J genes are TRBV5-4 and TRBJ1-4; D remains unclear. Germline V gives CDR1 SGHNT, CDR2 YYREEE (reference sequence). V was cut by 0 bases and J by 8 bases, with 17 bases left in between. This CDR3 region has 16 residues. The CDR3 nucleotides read TGTGCCAGCAGCTTGGGTGGACGAGGGCCTGGAGAAAAACTGTTTTTT. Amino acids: CASSLGGRGPGEKLFF.

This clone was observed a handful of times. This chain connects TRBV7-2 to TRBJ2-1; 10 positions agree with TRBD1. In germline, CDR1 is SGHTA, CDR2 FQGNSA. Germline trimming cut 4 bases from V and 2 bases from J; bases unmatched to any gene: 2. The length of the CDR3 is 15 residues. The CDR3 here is CASSSTGGAYNEQFF. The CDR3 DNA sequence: TGTGCCAGCAGCTCGACAGGGGGCGCCTACAATGAGCAGTTCTTC.

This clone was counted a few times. CDR3 in DNA: TGTGCCAGCTCACCGCTAGCGGGCCATAGCACAGATACGCAGTATTTT. It specifies CASSPLAGHSTDTQYF. V usage is TRBV18 and J usage is TRBJ2-3; 8 bases fit TRBD2. The CDR3 sequence is 16 residues long. Germline lookup yields CDR1 KGHSH and CDR2 LQKENI. The junction had 5 bases not matched to a gene; V was cut back by 3 bases and J by 0 bases.

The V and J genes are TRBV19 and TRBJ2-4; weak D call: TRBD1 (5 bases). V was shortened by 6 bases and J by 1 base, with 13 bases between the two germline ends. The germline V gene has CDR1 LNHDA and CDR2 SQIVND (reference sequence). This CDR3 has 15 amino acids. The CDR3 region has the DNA TGTGCCAGTAGCCGACAGTTAAATGCCAAAAACATTCAGTACTTC. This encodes CASSRQLNAKNIQYF.

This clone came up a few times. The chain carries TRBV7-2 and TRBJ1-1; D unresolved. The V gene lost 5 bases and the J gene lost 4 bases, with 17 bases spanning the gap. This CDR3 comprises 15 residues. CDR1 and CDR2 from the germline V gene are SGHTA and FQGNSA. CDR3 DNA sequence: TGTGCCAGCAGCCCTTTGGGCAGGCGGGGCACTGAAGCTTTCTTT. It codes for CASSPLGRRGTEAFF.

This chain's CDR3 is CASSAAGGRFGYTF. The CDR3 DNA reads as TGTGCCAGCAGCGCCGCCGGGGGACGGTTTGGCTACACCTTC. The chain is built from TRBV9 and TRBJ1-2, with D possibly being TRBD1 (5 bases). With 3 bases removed from V and 7 bases from J, the gap between germline ends came to 16 bases. The CDR3 sequence is 14 residues long. From germline, CDR1 is SGDLS and CDR2 YYNGEE. Full variable domain (outside the CDR3, taken from reference TRBV9 and TRBJ1-2): DSGVTQTPKHLITATGQRVTLRCSPRSGDLSVYWYQQSLDQGLQFLIQYYNGEERAKGNILERFSAQQFPDLHSELNLSSLELGDSALYFCASSAAGGRFGYTFGSGTRLTVV.

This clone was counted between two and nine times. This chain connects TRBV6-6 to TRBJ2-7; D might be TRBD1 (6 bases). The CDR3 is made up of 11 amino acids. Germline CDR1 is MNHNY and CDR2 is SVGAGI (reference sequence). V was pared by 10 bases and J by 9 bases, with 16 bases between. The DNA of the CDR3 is TGTGCCACCGCCCCAGGGGTAGGGCAGTACTTC. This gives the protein CATAPGVGQYF.

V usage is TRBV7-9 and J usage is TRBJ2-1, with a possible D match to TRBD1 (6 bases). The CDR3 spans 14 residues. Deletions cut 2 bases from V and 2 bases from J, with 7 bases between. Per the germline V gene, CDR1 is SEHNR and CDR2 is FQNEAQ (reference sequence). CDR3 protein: CASSLRTAYNEQFF. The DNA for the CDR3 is TGTGCCAGCAGCTTAAGGACAGCCTACAATGAGCAGTTCTTC.

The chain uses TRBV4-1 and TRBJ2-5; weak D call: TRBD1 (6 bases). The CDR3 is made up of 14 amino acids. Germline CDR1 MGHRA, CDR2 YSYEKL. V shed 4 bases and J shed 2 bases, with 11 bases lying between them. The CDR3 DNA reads TGCGCCAGCAGCCGCTATAGGGGGCAAGAGACCCAGTACTTC. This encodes CASSRYRGQETQYF.

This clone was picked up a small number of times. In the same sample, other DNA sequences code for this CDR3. CDR3 DNA: TGTGCCAGCAGCTTGGGACAGGGGAATGAGCAGTTCTTC. Its translation: CASSLGQGNEQFF. The chain combines TRBV7-9 with TRBJ2-1; the match to TRBD1 covers 10 bases. Germline lookup yields CDR1 SEHNR and CDR2 FQNEAQ (reference sequence). The CDR3 is made up of 13 amino acids. V shed 3 bases and J 7 bases; nucleotides not matched to a gene: 0.

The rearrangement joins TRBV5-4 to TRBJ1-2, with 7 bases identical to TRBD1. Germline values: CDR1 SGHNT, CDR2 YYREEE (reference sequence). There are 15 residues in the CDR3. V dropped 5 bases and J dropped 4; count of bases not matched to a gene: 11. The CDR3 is CASRSGTATSYGYTF. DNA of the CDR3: TGTGCCAGCAGATCCGGGACAGCAACAAGCTATGGCTACACCTTC.

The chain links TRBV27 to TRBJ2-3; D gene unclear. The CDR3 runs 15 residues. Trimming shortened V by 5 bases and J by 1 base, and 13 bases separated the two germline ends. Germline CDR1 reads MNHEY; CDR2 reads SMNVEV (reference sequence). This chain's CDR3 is CASSPRWLGTDTQYF. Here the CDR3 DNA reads TGTGCCAGCAGTCCCCGCTGGCTGGGCACAGATACGCAGTATTTT.

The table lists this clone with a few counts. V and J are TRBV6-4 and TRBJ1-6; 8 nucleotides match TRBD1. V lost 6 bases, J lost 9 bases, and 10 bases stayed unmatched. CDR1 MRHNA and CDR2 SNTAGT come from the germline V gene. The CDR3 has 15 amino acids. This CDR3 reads CASRELQGVASPLHF. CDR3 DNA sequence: TGTGCCAGCAGGGAACTACAGGGGGTGGCTTCACCCCTCCACTTT.

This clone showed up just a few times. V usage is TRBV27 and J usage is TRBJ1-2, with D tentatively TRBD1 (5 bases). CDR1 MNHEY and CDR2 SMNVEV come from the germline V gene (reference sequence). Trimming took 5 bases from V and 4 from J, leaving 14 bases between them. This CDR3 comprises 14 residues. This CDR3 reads CASSPGRGPYGYTF. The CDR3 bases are TGTGCCAGCAGTCCCGGGAGGGGACCCTATGGCTACACCTTC.

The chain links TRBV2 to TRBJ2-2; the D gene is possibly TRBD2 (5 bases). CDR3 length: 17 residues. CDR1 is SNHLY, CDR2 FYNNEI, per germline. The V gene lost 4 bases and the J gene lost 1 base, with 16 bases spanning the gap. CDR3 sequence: CASSVWTGRLNTGELFF. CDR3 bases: TGTGCCAGCAGTGTCTGGACTGGCCGTTTGAACACCGGGGAGCTGTTTTTT.

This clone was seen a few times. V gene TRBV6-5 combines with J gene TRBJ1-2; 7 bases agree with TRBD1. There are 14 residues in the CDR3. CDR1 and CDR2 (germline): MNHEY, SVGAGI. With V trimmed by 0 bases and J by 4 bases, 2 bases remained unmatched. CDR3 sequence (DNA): TGTGCCAGCAGTTACTCGTGGGACAGCTATGGCTACACCTTC. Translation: CASSYSWDSYGYTF.

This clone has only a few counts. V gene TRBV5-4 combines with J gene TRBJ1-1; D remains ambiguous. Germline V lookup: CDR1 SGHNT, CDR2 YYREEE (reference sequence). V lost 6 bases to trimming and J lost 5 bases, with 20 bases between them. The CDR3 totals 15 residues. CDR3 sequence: CASTPRDPPGTEAFF. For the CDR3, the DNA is TGTGCCAGCACCCCAAGAGACCCTCCGGGGACTGAAGCTTTCTTT.